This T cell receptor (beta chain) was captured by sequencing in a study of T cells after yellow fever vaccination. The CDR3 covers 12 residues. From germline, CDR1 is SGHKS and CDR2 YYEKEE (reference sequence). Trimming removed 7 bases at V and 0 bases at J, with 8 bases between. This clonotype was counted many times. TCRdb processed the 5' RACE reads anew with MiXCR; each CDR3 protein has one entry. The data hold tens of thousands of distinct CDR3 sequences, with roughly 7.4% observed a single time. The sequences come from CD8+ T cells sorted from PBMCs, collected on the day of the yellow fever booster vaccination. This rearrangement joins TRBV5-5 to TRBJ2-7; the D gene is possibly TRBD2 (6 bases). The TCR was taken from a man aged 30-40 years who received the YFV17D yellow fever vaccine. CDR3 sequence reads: CASRDSSYEQYF. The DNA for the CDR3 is TGTGCCAGCCGGGACTCCTCCTACGAGCAGTACTTC.